Following are 25 T cell receptor beta chains from one sample sequenced in a study of blood T cell repertoires in COVID-19. Generated by immunoSEQ multiplex PCR, the TCRdb table keeps only in-frame clones and is missing some. The sample carries about 170,000 clones, 84% recorded once. The source material was PBMCs or T cells enriched from blood (not recorded which). The receptors originated from a man aged 45-60 years who had recovered from COVID-19.

The genes are TRBV3-1 (or the pseudogene TRBV3-2) and TRBJ2-3; D might be TRBD2 (6 bases). V lost 4 bases, J lost 3 bases, and 11 bases lay in between. From germline, CDR1 is LGHDT and CDR2 YNNKEL (reference sequence). This CDR3 is built from 14 residues. The DNA for the CDR3 is TGTGCCAGCAGCCCCCGGGGGTCTACAGATACGCAGTATTTT. It is translated as CASSPRGSTDTQYF.

This chain links TRBV6-1 with TRBJ1-4; 8 nucleotides agree with TRBD1. Per germline, CDR1 MNHNS and CDR2 SASEGT. V trimming: 4 bases; J trimming: 7 bases; junction bases outside the gene matches: 11. The CDR3 totals 16 residues. The CDR3 sequence: CASSGLNRGRVEKLFF. CDR3 nucleotide sequence: TGTGCCAGCAGTGGTCTGAACAGGGGGAGGGTTGAAAAACTGTTTTTT.

V gene TRBV29-1 combines with J gene TRBJ1-2; TRBD1 matches 8 bases. This CDR3 is built from 11 residues. V trimming: 8 bases; J trimming: 7 bases; junction bases outside the gene matches: 6. CDR1 is SQVTM and CDR2 is ANQGSEA in the germline V gene. The CDR3 nucleotides read TGCAGCTCCTACGGACAGGGTGGCTACACCTTC. Encoded protein: CSSYGQGGYTF.

V is TRBV18 and J is TRBJ2-7, with D perhaps matching TRBD2 (6 bases). Germline V lookup: CDR1 KGHSH, CDR2 LQKENI. CDR3 length: 16 amino acids. V gave up 2 bases and J gave up 4 bases, with 18 bases separating them. The CDR3 DNA sequence: TGTGCCAGCTCACCAACGAGGAGGGACTCGCCGTACGAGCAGTACTTC. It yields the protein CASSPTRRDSPYEQYF.

V and J are TRBV4-2 and TRBJ1-2; 8 bases are a match to TRBD1. CDR3 length: 15 amino acids. Germline V gene lookup returns CDR1 LGHNA and CDR2 YNFKEQ. V dropped 7 bases and J dropped 2; count of bases not matched to a gene: 9. The CDR3 coding sequence is TGTGCCAGCACTCAATCCACAGGGGGGAACTATGGCTACACCTTC. Translation gives CASTQSTGGNYGYTF.

The chain couples TRBV12-3 or TRBV12-4 to TRBJ1-2; D is possibly TRBD1 (6 bases). V was cut by 4 bases and J by 7 bases, with 10 bases left in between. The CDR3 is 12 residues long. CDR3 DNA sequence: TGTGCCAGCAGTTGGCAGGGGTTTGGCTACACCTTC. It is translated as CASSWQGFGYTF.

This clone was recorded once. The gene calls are TRBV18 and TRBJ2-5, with D perhaps TRBD1 (5 bases). V lost 6 bases to trimming and J lost 5 bases, with 22 bases between them. Germline CDR1 KGHSH, CDR2 LQKENI. This CDR3 has 16 amino acids. CDR3 sequence (DNA): TGTGCCAGCTCGCGGCTGACAGAATACGGCCGTGAGACCCAGTACTTC. Translating gives CASSRLTEYGRETQYF.

The genes are TRBV7-9 and TRBJ2-7; the match to TRBD1 covers 9 bases. Germline V gene sequence: CDR1 SEHNR, CDR2 FQNEAQ (reference sequence). V lost 5 bases and J lost 1; bases outside the gene matches: 6. The CDR3 has 15 residues. CDR3 coding DNA: TGTGCCAGCAGCCGAGGGACAGGGTCATCCTACGAGCAGTACTTC. Translation: CASSRGTGSSYEQYF.

CDR3 nucleotide sequence: TGCGCCAGCAGTTTACGCGGGGGTATTCTCGAGGAGCTGTTTTTT. Translating gives CASSLRGGILEELFF. The chain recombines TRBV5-1 with TRBJ2-2, with 7 bases lining up with TRBD2. J was trimmed by 10 bases and V by 5 bases; bases with no gene match: 14. The CDR3 totals 15 residues. Looked up from germline, CDR1 is SGHRS and CDR2 is YFSETQ.

The chain employs TRBV21-1 and TRBJ1-5; the tabulated D call, TRBD1, remains unverified against the DNA. TRBV21-1 is annotated as a pseudogene. There are 17 residues in the CDR3. The CDR3 region has the DNA TGTGCCAGCAGTAGAAATCCCAGACATGCCGACAATCAGCCCCAGCATTTT. Translated: CASSRNPRHADNQPQHF.

CDR3 in amino acids: CASSHAAGGSYNEQFF. The CDR3 nucleotides read TGTGCCAGCAGCCATGCAGCGGGAGGCTCCTACAATGAGCAGTTCTTC. V and J are TRBV5-8 and TRBJ2-1, with TRBD2 matching 9 bases. This CDR3 has 16 residues. J gave up 0 bases and V 4 bases, and 5 bases lay outside the gene matches. In germline, CDR1 is SGHTS, CDR2 YDEGEE.

The chain recombines TRBV6-5 with TRBJ2-3; 8 bases agree with TRBD1. The CDR3 is 15 amino acids. V shed 7 bases, J shed 2 bases, and the junction held 8 bases outside the gene matches. CDR1 MNHEY and CDR2 SVGAGI come from the germline V gene. This chain's CDR3 is CASIRGPGFTDTQYF. CDR3 nucleotides: TGTGCCAGCATCAGGGGGCCAGGGTTCACAGATACGCAGTATTTT.

The genes are TRBV18 and TRBJ2-3, with TRBD2 matching over 10 bases. Germline CDR1 and CDR2: KGHSH and LQKENI. The CDR3 loop spans 15 amino acids. J was trimmed by 4 bases and V by 0 bases; bases with no gene match: 1. Written as DNA, the CDR3 is TGTGCCAGCTCACCACCGGGACTAGCGCCAGATACGCAGTATTTT. Protein sequence: CASSPPGLAPDTQYF.

V is TRBV7-3 and J is TRBJ1-1, with unresolved D. CDR3 length: 14 amino acids. From germline, CDR1 is SGHTA and CDR2 FQGTGA. V shed 3 bases and J shed 4 bases, with 12 bases lying between them. The CDR3 is CASSLGGEGTEAFF. The DNA of the CDR3 is TGTGCCAGCAGCTTGGGTGGGGAGGGCACTGAAGCTTTCTTT.

The rearrangement uses TRBV6-1 and TRBJ1-5; D may be TRBD1 (6 bases). In germline, CDR1 is MNHNS, CDR2 SASEGT. V lost 6 bases, J lost 2 bases, and 17 bases lay in between. The CDR3 runs to 16 residues. This CDR3 reads CASREQGGRGNQPQHF. Written as DNA, the CDR3 is TGTGCCAGCAGGGAACAGGGCGGCCGGGGCAATCAGCCCCAGCATTTT.

The chain recombines TRBV7-9 with TRBJ1-1; TRBD1 matches at 8 bases. Per the germline V gene, CDR1 is SEHNR and CDR2 is FQNEAQ (reference sequence). This CDR3 has 14 residues. V lost 5 bases, J lost 4 bases, and 6 bases stayed unmatched. The CDR3 region is CASSPDRASTEAFF. In DNA form, the CDR3 reads TGTGCCAGCAGCCCGGACAGGGCGAGCACTGAAGCTTTCTTT.

V and J are TRBV2 and TRBJ2-7, with 9 bases that match TRBD1. CDR1 is SNHLY and CDR2 is FYNNEI in the germline V gene. V trimming: 4 bases; J trimming: 2 bases; junction bases outside the gene matches: 3. The CDR3 sequence is 14 residues long. CDR3 residues: CASSATGGPYEQYF. The DNA for the CDR3 is TGTGCCAGCAGTGCGACAGGGGGTCCCTACGAGCAGTACTTC. Looking up the rest from reference TRBV2 and TRBJ2-7 gives the full variable domain: EPEVTQTPSHQVTQMGQEVILRCVPISNHLYFYWYRQILGQKVEFLVSFYNNEISEKSEIFDDQFSVERPDGSNFTLKIRSTKLEDSAMYFCASSATGGPYEQYFGPGTRLTVT.

The genes are TRBV18 and TRBJ2-7, with 9 bases that match TRBD1. The length of the CDR3 is 16 residues. Trimming at V came to 8 bases and at J to 3 bases, leaving 14 bases not matched to a gene. The V gene's germline CDR1 is KGHSH and CDR2 LQKENI. CDR3 nucleotides: TGTGCCAGCGCCCCCCCAACCGGGACAGGGAACTACGAGCAGTACTTC. Residues: CASAPPTGTGNYEQYF.

This chain connects TRBV3-1 (or the pseudogene TRBV3-2) to TRBJ1-1, with TRBD1 matching over 10 bases. This CDR3 region has 14 residues. The V gene's germline CDR1 is LGHDT and CDR2 YNNKEL (reference sequence). V shed 0 bases and J 7 bases; nucleotides not matched to a gene: 2. The DNA of the CDR3 is TGTGCCAGCAGCCAAGATTGGACAGGGGGTGAAGCTTTCTTT. Protein sequence: CASSQDWTGGEAFF.

This sequence joins TRBV27 and TRBJ1-5, with 7 bases aligning to TRBD1. CDR1 and CDR2 from the germline V gene are MNHEY and SMNVEV (reference sequence). The CDR3 runs 14 residues. With V trimmed by 9 bases and J by 1 base, 6 bases remained unmatched. The DNA for the CDR3 is TGTGCCAGTAATCCAGGGGGGAGCAATCAGCCCCAGCATTTT. Translating it yields CASNPGGSNQPQHF.

In its sample, this clone was seen a few times. The rearrangement joins TRBV29-1 to TRBJ1-2; no definite D call. The CDR3 length is 13 residues. The ends were cut back, 7 bases at V and 4 bases at J, with 16 bases in the middle. Per the germline V gene, CDR1 is SQVTM and CDR2 is ANQGSEA. For the CDR3, the DNA is TGCAGCGCCCAACCTGAGGGAGTCTATGGCTACACCTTC. This gives the protein CSAQPEGVYGYTF.

A note on this clone: The same CDR3 can be traced to other DNA sequences in this sample. V usage is TRBV18 and J usage is TRBJ1-5; TRBD1 agrees at 7 bases. The V gene end was trimmed by 3 bases and the J gene end by 3 bases; junction bases not matched to a gene: 2. CDR1 is KGHSH and CDR2 is LQKENI in the germline V gene. This CDR3 has 14 residues. DNA of the CDR3: TGTGCCAGCTCACCCGACAGGGCCAATCAGCCCCAGCATTTT. Translated, it gives CASSPDRANQPQHF.

The chain joins TRBV7-8 to TRBJ1-3; no reliable D call. Germline loops: CDR1 SGHVS, CDR2 FQNEAQ. The CDR3 loop spans 15 amino acids. V shed 3 bases and J shed 4 bases, with 13 bases lying between them. This CDR3 is CASSFTTLGGNTIYF. CDR3 DNA: TGTGCCAGCAGCTTCACCACTCTGGGCGGAAACACCATATATTTT.

The genes are TRBV7-3 and TRBJ2-7; 9 bases line up with TRBD1. Germline values: CDR1 SGHTA, CDR2 FQGTGA. This CDR3 has 14 amino acids. Losses at the gene ends were 5 bases for V and 4 bases for J; bases not matched to a gene: 6. This chain's CDR3 is CASSVGQGGYEQYF. The CDR3 coding sequence is TGTGCCAGCAGCGTGGGACAGGGTGGATACGAGCAGTACTTC.

This chain connects TRBV27 to TRBJ2-1, with D possibly TRBD1 on 6 matching bases. The CDR3 totals 14 residues. Trimming took off 5 bases at V and 1 base at J, with 9 bases between the two ends. Germline CDR1 reads MNHEY; CDR2 reads SMNVEV (reference sequence). The CDR3 bases are TGTGCCAGCAGTATGACAGGTTCCTACAATGAGCAGTTCTTC. It is translated as CASSMTGSYNEQFF.